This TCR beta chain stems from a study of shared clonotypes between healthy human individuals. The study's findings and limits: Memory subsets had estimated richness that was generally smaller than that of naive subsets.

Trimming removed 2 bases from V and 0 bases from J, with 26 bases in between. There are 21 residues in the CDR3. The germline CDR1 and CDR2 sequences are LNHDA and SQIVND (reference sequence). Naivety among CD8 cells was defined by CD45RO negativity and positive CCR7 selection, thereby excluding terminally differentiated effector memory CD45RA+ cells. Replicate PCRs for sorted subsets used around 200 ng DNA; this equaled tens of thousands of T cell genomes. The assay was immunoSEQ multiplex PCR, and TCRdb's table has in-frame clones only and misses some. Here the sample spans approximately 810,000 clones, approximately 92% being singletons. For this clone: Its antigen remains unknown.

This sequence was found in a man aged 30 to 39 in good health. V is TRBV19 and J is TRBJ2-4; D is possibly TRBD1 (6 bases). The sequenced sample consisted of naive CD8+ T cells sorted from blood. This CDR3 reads CASSIRPVQGWKEIAKNIQYF. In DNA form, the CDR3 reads TGTGCCAGTAGTATACGCCCCGTACAGGGTTGGAAAGAGATAGCCAAAAACATTCAGTACTTC.